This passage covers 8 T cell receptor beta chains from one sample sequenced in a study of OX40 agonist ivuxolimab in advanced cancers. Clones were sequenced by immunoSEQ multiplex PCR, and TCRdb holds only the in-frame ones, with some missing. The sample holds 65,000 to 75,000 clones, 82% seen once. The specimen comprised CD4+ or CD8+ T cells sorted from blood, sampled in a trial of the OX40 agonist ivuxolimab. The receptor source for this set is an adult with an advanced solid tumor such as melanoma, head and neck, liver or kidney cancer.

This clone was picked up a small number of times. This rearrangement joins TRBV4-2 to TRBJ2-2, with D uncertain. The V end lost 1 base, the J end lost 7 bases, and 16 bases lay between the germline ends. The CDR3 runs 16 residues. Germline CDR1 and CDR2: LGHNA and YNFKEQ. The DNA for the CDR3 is TGTGCCAGCAGCCAAGTAATTGTCAGGCTAGGCGGGGAGCTGTTTTTT. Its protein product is CASSQVIVRLGGELFF.

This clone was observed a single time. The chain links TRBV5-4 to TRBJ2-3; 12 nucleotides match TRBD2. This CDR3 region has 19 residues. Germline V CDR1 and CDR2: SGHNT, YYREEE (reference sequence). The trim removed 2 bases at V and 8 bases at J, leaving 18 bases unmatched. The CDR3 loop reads CASSFPSGGAGVGKGTQYF. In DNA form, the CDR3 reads TGTGCCAGCAGCTTTCCTAGCGGGGGGGCCGGAGTCGGGAAGGGTACGCAGTATTTT.

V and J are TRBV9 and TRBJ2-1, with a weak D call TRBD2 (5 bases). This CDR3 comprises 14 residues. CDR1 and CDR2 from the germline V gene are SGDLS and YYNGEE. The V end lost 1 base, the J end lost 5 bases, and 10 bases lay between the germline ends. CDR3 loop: CASSVIGGHNEQFF. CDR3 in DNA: TGTGCCAGCAGCGTAATCGGAGGTCACAATGAGCAGTTCTTC.

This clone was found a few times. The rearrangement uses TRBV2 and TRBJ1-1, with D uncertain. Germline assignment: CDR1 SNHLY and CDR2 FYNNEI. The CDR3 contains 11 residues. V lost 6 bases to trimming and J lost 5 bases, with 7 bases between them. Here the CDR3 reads CASRYRTEAFF. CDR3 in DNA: TGTGCCAGCAGGTACAGAACTGAAGCTTTCTTT.

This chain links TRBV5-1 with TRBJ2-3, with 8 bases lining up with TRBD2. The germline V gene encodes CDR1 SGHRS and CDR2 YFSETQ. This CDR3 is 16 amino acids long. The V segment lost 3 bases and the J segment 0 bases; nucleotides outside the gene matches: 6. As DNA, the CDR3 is TGCGCCAGCAGCTCATTTAGCGGGATAAGCACAGATACGCAGTATTTT. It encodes CASSSFSGISTDTQYF.

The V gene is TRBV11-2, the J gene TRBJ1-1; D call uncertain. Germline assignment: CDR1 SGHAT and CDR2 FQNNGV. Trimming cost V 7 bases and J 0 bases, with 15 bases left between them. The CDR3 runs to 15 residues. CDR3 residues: CASNNGQFMNTEAFF. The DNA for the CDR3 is TGTGCCAGCAACAATGGGCAGTTCATGAACACTGAAGCTTTCTTT.

CDR3 amino acids: CASSLVGSVGEQYF. The CDR3 DNA is TGTGCCAGCAGCTTGGTGGGTAGCGTGGGCGAGCAGTACTTC. The gene calls are TRBV5-4 and TRBJ2-7; D perhaps matches TRBD2 (5 bases). Germline CDR1 and CDR2: SGHNT and YYREEE (reference sequence). This CDR3 region has 14 residues. V lost 0 bases and J 6 bases, leaving 13 bases between the germline ends.

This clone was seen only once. CDR3 amino acids: CASSLVRTYQPQHF. The DNA for the CDR3 is TGTGCCAGCAGCTTAGTTCGGACGTATCAGCCCCAGCATTTT. The rearrangement links TRBV7-2 to TRBJ1-5; D is undetermined. The CDR3 covers 14 residues. Per germline, CDR1 SGHTA and CDR2 FQGNSA. With 1 base removed from V and 5 bases from J, the gap between germline ends came to 9 bases.